This T cell receptor beta chain was identified during a study of early T cells in non-severe SARS-CoV-2 infection. The CDR3 covers 14 residues. V shed 2 bases and J shed 2 bases, with 10 bases lying between them. Germline CDR1 and CDR2: GTSNPN and SVGIG (reference sequence). This clonotype has ten or more counts. A single record per CDR3 protein comes from TCRdb applying MiXCR to the 5' RACE reads. The profile covers tens of thousands of distinct CDR3 sequences, with roughly a tenth appearing a single time and approximately 4.1% taken by the ten largest. This clonotype originated in an adult who was a healthcare worker with PCR-confirmed SARS-CoV-2 infection or an uninfected control (not recorded which). The sequencing input was whole blood. J is TRBJ2-1 and V is TRBV30; D is unclear. CDR3 region: CAWSPRPTYNEQFF. The CDR3 DNA is TGTGCCTGGAGTCCCAGGCCGACCTACAATGAGCAGTTCTTC.